The entry below describes one TCR beta chain. What it binds is unknown. The junction shows a germline mismatch at one end, possibly a read error. The CDR3 spans 12 residues. Germline V gives CDR1 SGHTA, CDR2 FQGNSA. This entry comes from a study of T-cell reconstitution after alpha-beta-depleted transplantation in children. Notes on the study in general: From surviving recipient T cells and thymic progenitors came the high day-60 TCRbeta diversity observed in some patients. T-cell numbers and diversity, one year after transplant, stemmed largely from T cells that were newly produced.

Unique molecular identifiers tagged the TCRbeta library. TCRdb fed the PCR reads into MiXCR, producing one record per CDR3 protein. The table has about 460,000 distinct CDR3 sequences, more than 9.5% seen once. The sequences come from PBMCs, mostly from graft donor cells, collected 180 days after TCRalphabeta/CD19-depleted stem cell transplant. This sequence joins TRBV7-2 and TRBJ1-1; D is ambiguous. This clonotype originated in a female patient aged 2-10 years who had a stem cell transplant for aplastic anemia, so the T cells may come from the graft donor. The CDR3 DNA sequence: TGTGCCAGCACCTTAGCGGGGACTGAAGCTTTCTTT. Its protein is CASTLAGTEAFF.